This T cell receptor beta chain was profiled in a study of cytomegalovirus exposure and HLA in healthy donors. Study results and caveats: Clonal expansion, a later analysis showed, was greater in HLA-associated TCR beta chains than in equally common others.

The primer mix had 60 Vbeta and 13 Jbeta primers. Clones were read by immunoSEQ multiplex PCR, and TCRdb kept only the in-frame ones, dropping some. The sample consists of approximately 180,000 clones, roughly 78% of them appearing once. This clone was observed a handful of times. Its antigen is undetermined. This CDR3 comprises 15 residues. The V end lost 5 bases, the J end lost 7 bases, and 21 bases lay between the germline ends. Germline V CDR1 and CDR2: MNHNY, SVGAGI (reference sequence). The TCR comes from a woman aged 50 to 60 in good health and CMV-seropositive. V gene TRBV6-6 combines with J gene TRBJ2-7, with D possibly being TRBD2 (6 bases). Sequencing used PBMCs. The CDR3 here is CASSPSGETLWEQYF. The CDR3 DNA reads TGTGCCAGCAGTCCTTCGGGGGAGACCCTCTGGGAGCAGTACTTC.